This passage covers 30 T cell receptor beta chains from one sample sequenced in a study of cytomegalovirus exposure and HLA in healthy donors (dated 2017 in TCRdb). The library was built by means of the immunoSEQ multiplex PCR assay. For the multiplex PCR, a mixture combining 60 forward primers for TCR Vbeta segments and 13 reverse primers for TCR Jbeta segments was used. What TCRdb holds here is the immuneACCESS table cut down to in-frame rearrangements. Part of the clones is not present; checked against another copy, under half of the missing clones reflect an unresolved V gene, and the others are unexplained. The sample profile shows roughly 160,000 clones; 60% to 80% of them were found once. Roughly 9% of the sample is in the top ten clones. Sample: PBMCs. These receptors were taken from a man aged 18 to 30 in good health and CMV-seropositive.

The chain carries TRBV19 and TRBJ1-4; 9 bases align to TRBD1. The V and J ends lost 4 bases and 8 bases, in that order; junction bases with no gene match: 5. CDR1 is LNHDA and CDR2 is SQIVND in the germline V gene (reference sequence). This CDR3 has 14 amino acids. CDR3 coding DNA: TGTGCCAGTAGTACGGACAGGGGAGGAGAAAAACTGTTTTTT. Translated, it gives CASSTDRGGEKLFF. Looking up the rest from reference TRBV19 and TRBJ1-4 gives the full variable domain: DGGITQSPKYLFRKEGQNVTLSCEQNLNHDAMYWYRQDPGQGLRLIYYSQIVNDFQKGDIAEGYSVSREKKESFPLTVTSAQKNPTAFYLCASSTDRGGEKLFFGSGTQLSVL.

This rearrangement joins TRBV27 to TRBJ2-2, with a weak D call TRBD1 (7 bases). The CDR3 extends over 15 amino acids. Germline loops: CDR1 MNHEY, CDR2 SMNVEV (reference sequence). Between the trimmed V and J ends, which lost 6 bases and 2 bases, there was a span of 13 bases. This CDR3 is CASRAGQTNTGELFF. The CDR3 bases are TGTGCCAGCAGGGCGGGACAGACAAACACCGGGGAGCTGTTTTTT.

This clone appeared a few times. CDR3 sequence: CASGPGTHNANTGELFF. CDR3 DNA: TGCGCCAGCGGCCCCGGGACTCATAACGCGAACACCGGGGAGCTGTTTTTT. The gene calls are TRBV5-1 and TRBJ2-2; perhaps TRBD2 as D (6 bases). Per germline, CDR1 SGHRS and CDR2 YFSETQ. Trimming took 7 bases from V and 0 from J, leaving 19 bases between them. This CDR3 has 17 amino acids.

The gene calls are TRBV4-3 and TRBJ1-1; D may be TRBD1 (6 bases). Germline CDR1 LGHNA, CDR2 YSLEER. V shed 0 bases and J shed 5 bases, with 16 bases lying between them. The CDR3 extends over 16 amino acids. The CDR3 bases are TGCGCCAGCAGCCAAGAAGGGGGGGTGGGTCGGACTGAAGCTTTCTTT. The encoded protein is CASSQEGGVGRTEAFF.

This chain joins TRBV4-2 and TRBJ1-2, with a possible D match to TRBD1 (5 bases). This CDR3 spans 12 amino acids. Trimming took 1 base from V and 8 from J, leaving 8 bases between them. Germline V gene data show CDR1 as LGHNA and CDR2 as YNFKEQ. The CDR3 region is CASSQAGRGYTF. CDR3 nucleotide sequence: TGTGCCAGCAGCCAAGCAGGGAGGGGCTACACCTTC.

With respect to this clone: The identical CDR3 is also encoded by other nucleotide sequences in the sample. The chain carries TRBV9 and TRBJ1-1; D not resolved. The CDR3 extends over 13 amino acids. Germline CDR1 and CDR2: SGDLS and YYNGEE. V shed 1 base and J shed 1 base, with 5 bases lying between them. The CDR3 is CASSVSSNTEAFF. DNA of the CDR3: TGTGCCAGCAGCGTATCATCGAACACTGAAGCTTTCTTT.

CDR3 region: CASSIAGVYNEQFF. The CDR3, as DNA: TGTGCCAGTAGTATCGCGGGGGTCTACAATGAGCAGTTCTTC. This sequence joins TRBV19 and TRBJ2-1, with 7 bases matching TRBD2. The germline CDR1 and CDR2 sequences are LNHDA and SQIVND (reference sequence). V gave up 3 bases and J gave up 3 bases; unmatched junction bases: 2. The CDR3 covers 14 residues.

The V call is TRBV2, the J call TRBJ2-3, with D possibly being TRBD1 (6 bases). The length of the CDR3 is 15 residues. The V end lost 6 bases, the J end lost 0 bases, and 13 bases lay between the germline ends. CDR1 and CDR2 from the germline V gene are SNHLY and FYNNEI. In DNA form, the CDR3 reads TGTGCCAGCAGGGAACAGGGATTTAGCACAGATACGCAGTATTTT. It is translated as CASREQGFSTDTQYF.

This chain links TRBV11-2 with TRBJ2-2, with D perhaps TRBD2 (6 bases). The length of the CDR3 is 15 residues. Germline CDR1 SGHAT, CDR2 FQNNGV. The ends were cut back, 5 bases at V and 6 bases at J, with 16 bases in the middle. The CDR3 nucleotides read TGTGCCAGCAGCCTCGGGACTCTTGAAGCCGGGGAGCTGTTTTTT. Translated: CASSLGTLEAGELFF.

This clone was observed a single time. As DNA, the CDR3 is TGTGCCAGCAGCCCCTTCCTAGCGGGGGGCAGTAGCACCGGGGAGCTGTTTTTT. Its protein product is CASSPFLAGGSSTGELFF. V gene TRBV14 combines with J gene TRBJ2-2; 11 bases map to TRBD2. Germline CDR1 reads SGHDN; CDR2 reads FVKESK. This CDR3 has 18 residues. J gave up 4 bases and V 4 bases, and 11 bases lay outside the gene matches. The full variable domain, its missing parts supplied by reference TRBV14 and TRBJ2-2, is EAGVTQFPSHSVIEKGQTVTLRCDPISGHDNLYWYRRVMGKEIKFLLHFVKESKQDESGMPNNRFLAERTGGTYSTLKVQPAELEDSGVYFCASSPFLAGGSSTGELFFGEGSRLTVL.

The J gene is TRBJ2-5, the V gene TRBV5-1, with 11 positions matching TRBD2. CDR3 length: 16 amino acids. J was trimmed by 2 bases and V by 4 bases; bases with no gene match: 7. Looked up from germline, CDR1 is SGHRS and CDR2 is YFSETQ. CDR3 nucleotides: TGCGCCAGCAGCGCCTGGACTAGCGGGCCTCAAGAGACCCAGTACTTC. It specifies CASSAWTSGPQETQYF.

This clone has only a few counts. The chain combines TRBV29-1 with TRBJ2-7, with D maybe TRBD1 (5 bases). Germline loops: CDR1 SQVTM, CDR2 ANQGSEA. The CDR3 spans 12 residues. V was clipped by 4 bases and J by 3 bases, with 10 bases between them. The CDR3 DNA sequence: TGCAGCGTTGTTGGGGCCCGCTACGAGCAGTACTTC. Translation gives CSVVGARYEQYF.

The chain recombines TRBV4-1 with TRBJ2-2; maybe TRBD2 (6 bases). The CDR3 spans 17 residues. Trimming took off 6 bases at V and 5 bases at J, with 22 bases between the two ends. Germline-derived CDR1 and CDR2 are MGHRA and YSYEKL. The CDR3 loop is CASSIYPPGGSTGELFF. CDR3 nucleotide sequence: TGCGCCAGCAGTATTTATCCCCCCGGGGGTAGTACCGGGGAGCTGTTTTTT.

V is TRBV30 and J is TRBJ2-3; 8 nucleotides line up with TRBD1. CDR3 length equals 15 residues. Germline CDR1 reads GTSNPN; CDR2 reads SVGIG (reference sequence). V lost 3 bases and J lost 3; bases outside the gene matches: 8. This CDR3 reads CAWSPGTGRTDTQYF. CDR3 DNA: TGTGCCTGGAGCCCCGGGACAGGACGAACAGATACGCAGTATTTT.

For the CDR3, the DNA is TGTGCCTGGAGTGGCGGGGTGGATCAGCCCCAGCATTTT. Translating it yields CAWSGGVDQPQHF. J is TRBJ1-5 and V is TRBV30; D not resolved. From germline, CDR1 is GTSNPN and CDR2 SVGIG (reference sequence). The CDR3 has 13 amino acids. V was shortened by 1 base and J by 5 bases, with 9 bases between the two germline ends.

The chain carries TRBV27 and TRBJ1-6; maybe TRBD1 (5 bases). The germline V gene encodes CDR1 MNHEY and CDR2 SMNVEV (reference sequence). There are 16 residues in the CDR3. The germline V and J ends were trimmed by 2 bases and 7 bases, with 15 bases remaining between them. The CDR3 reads CASSLRWGEGNSPLHF. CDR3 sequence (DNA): TGTGCCAGCAGTTTAAGGTGGGGGGAGGGAAATTCACCCCTCCACTTT.

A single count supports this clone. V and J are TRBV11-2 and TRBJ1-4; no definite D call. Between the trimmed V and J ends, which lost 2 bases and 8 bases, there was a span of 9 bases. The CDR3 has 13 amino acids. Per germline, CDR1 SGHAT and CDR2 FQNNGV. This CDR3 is CASSLQRTEKLFF. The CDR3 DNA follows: TGTGCCAGCAGCTTACAGCGAACGGAAAAACTGTTTTTT.

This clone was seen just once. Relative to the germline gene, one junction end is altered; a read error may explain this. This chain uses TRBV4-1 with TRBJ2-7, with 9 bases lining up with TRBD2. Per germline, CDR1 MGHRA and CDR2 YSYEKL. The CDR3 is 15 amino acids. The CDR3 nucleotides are TGCGCCAGCAGCCAGGAGGGGACTAGCTCCTCCGAGCAGTACTTC. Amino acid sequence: CASSQEGTSSSEQYF.

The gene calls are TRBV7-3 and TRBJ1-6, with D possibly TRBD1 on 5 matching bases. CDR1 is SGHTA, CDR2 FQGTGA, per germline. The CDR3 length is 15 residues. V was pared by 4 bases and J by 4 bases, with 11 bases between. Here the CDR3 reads CASSSLAGYNSPLHF. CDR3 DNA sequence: TGTGCCAGCAGCTCGCTCGCAGGGTATAATTCACCCCTCCACTTT.

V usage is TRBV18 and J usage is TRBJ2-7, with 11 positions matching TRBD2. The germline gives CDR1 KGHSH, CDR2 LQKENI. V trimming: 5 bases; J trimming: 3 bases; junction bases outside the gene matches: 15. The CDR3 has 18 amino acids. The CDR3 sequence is CASSLQTSGIARIYEQYF. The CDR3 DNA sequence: TGTGCCAGCTCATTACAGACTAGCGGGATTGCCCGTATCTACGAGCAGTACTTC. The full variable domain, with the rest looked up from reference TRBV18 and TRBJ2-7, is NAGVMQNPRHLVRRRGQEARLRCSPMKGHSHVYWYRQLPEEGLKFMVYLQKENIIDESGMPKERFSAEFPKEGPSILRIQQVVRGDSAAYFCASSLQTSGIARIYEQYFGPGTRLTVT.

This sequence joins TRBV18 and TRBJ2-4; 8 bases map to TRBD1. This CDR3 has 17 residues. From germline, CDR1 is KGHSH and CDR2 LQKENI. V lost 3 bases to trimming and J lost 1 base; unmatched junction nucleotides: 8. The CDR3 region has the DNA TGTGCCAGCTCACCGTCTCAGGGGGCAAGGGCCAAAAACATTCAGTACTTC. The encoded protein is CASSPSQGARAKNIQYF.

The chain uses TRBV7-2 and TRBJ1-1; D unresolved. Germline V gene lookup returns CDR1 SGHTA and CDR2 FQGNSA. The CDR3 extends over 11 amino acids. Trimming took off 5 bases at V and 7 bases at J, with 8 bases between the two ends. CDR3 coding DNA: TGTGCCAGCAGCCCGAAACTTGAAGCTTTCTTT. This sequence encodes CASSPKLEAFF.

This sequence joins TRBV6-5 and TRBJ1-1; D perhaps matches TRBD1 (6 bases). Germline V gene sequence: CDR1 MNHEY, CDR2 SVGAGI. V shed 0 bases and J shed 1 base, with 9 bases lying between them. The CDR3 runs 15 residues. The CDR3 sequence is CASSYSGRGNTEAFF. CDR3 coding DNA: TGTGCCAGCAGTTACTCCGGCAGGGGGAACACTGAAGCTTTCTTT.

The DNA for the CDR3 is TGTGCCAGCAGCCCGGGGTTGGGAAGCACAGATACGCAGTATTTT. Its protein product is CASSPGLGSTDTQYF. The chain uses TRBV5-6 and TRBJ2-3, with a weak D call TRBD2 (5 bases). V gave up 4 bases and J gave up 0 bases, with 12 bases separating them. CDR3 length equals 15 residues. Germline-derived CDR1 and CDR2 are SGHDT and YYEEEE. The complete variable domain, with remaining parts taken from reference TRBV5-6 and TRBJ2-3, reads DAGVTQSPTHLIKTRGQQVTLRCSPKSGHDTVSWYQQALGQGPQFIFQYYEEEERQRGNFPDRFSGHQFPNYSSELNVNALLLGDSALYLCASSPGLGSTDTQYFGPGTRLTVL.

The CDR3 loop is CASSLMTGGAYEQYF. As DNA, the CDR3 is TGCGCCAGCAGCCTCATGACAGGGGGGGCCTACGAGCAGTACTTC. The V and J genes are TRBV5-1 and TRBJ2-5, with 9 bases lining up with TRBD1. With the DNA end fitting TRBJ2-7 better, the J assignment may be wrong. The CDR3 contains 15 residues. Germline assignment: CDR1 SGHRS and CDR2 YFSETQ.

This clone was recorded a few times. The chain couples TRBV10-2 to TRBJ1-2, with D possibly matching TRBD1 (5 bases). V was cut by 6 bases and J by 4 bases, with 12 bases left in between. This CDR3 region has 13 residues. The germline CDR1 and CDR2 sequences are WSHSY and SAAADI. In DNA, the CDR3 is TGCGCCAGCAGCCCCGGGGGAGTCTATGGCTACACCTTC. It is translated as CASSPGGVYGYTF.

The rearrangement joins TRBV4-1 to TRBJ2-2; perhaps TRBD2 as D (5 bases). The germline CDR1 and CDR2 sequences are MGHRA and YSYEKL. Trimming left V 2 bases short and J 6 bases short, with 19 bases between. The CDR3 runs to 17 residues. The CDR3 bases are TGCGCCAGCAGCCAACAGTCCGCAGGACTTCGCGCCGGGGAGCTGTTTTTT. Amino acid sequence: CASSQQSAGLRAGELFF.

CDR3 sequence (DNA): TGTGCCACCAGGGACAGTCTAGATCAGCCCCAGCATTTT. This sequence encodes CATRDSLDQPQHF. J is TRBJ1-5 and V is TRBV10-3; 7 bases are shared with TRBD1. V was clipped by 10 bases and J by 5 bases; unmatched bases: 8. CDR3 length: 13 residues. Germline V gene lookup returns CDR1 ENHRY and CDR2 SYGVKD.

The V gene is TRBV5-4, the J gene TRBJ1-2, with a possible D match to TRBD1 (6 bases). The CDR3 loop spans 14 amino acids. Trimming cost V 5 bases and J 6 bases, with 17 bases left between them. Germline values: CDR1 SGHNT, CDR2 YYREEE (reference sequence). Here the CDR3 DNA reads TGTGCCAGCAGTGGACCAGGGGCTCGCAATGGCTACACCTTC. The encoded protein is CASSGPGARNGYTF.

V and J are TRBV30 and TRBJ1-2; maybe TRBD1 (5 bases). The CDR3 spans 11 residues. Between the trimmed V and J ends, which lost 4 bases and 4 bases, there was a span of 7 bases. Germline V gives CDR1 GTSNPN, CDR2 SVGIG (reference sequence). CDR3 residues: CAWTGLYGYTF. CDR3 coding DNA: TGTGCCTGGACAGGGCTCTATGGCTACACCTTC. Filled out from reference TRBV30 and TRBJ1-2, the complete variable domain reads SQTIHQWPATLVQPVGSPLSLECTVEGTSNPNLYWYRQAAGRGLQLLFYSVGIGQISSEVPQNLSASRPQDRQFILSSKKLLLSDSGFYLCAWTGLYGYTFGSGTRLTVV.